The TCR beta chain described here comes from a study of T cells in Graves' hyperthyroidism and ophthalmopathy (dated by TCRdb to the late 2010s). For the study in its entirety: Peripheral blood was collected at initial diagnosis, before any treatment. An independent validation cohort of under 20 hyperthyroidism patients and approximately 15 patients who later progressed to ophthalmopathy tested prospective prediction of ophthalmopathy. TCR V-J signatures able to tell the groups apart were searched for in a discovery cohort of 90 to 100 patients, of whom more than 40 had Graves' ophthalmopathy and 55 to 60 had stable Graves' hyperthyroidism. Following sampling, methimazole starting at 30 mg daily was given to hyperthyroidism patients, and high-dose intravenous methylprednisolone was given to ophthalmopathy patients. According to the paper, TCR Vbeta CDR3 sequencing was carried out on 135 peripheral blood samples, which came from 40 to 45 ophthalmopathy, some 73 hyperthyroidism and 17 progressor patients. The approximately 100 discovery patients were randomly split 7:3 into training and test sets. In six Graves' hyperthyroidism patients, the study also compared T-cell repertoires from thyroid tissue with T-cell repertoires from blood. Study-level results and caveats: In validation, the model predicted progression to ophthalmopathy a median of approximately 6.3 months before onset, with roughly 71% sensitivity and 72.22% specificity. Ophthalmopathy was separated from stable hyperthyroidism by a 13 V-J signature model, with around 90% sensitivity and about 84% specificity obtained in cross-validation and 80%/75% obtained in testing. Most expanded thyroid clonotypes (frequency above 0.001) were also detected in blood, suggesting blood repertoires may reflect thyroid immune responses. Sample size was not statistically predetermined, and investigators were not blinded to group allocation.

From the cysteine through the phenylalanine, the CDR3 covers 16 amino acids. Just the 48-base CDR3 DNA is kept, in frame starting at base 1. Via the germline V gene, CDR1 is LGHNA and CDR2 YNFKEQ. V lost 2 bases and J lost 0 bases; the stretch between them is 11 bases long. The TCR beta CDR3 regions were amplified from the RNA transcripts. A first-round RT-PCR of the TCR CDR3 used the HTBI primer set with the Qiagen OneStep RT-PCR kit. Libraries were constructed in a second round of multiplex PCR, after which size selection and purification were carried out. The libraries were sequenced on an Illumina HiSeq2000 using paired-end 100 bp reads. Processing in the source paper ran as follows. SOAPnuke was used to process the raw data, removing reads that contained adapters or uncalled bases, had a mean Phred below 15, or lacked an exact match to the constant primer or identifier. High-quality paired reads were merged with COPE v1.2.5, and unique nucleotide sequences were defined as clonotypes. Clonotypes were aligned to IMGT TRBV, TRBD and TRBJ reference segments using MiTCR v1.1. Only V-J combinations with frequency above 0.0001, covering about 99% of repertoires, were analysed. The TCS score was defined as F50 (clonal expansion) divided by E x V (chaos), with BLOSUM62-based TCRdist calculated between CDR3 peptides within each V-J. Welch's t-statistics and random forest reduced 500 to 650 V-J features to 13, which were used in a naive Bayes classifier (R e1071). TCRdb trimmed public reads at Q25 via fastp, called clones via MiXCR and kept in-frame beta chains. Rows are combined by CDR3 protein, so each entry shows the most common genes and DNA. What appears here as the V and J calls and clone size reflects TCRdb's work, not the paper's. The sample table contains fewer than 200,000 distinct CDR3 sequences; only one count was recorded for around 8.9% of them. The ten largest clones capture around 20% of the sample.

The hyperthyroidism patients were between 18 and 65 years old and newly diagnosed, with a disease duration of less than 2 months. Patients with uncontrolled infections, other autoimmune diseases, pregnancy or lactation were excluded. Diagnoses were established on the basis of clinical symptoms, serum thyroxine and TRAb, thyroid ultrasound, and orbital computed tomography. For progressor patients, blood was drawn at the first diagnosis of hyperthyroidism, before any ophthalmopathy symptoms had appeared. PBMCs were separated from 8 to 10 ml of fresh peripheral blood using Ficoll-Paque density gradient centrifugation. Progressor patients were defined as those initially diagnosed with Graves' hyperthyroidism in whom ophthalmopathy developed during follow-up. Total RNA was extracted with Trizol reagent, and quality was checked on an Agilent 2100 Bioanalyzer. Of note for this clonotype: Its antigen has not been determined. No per-base quality is available; no much larger clone lies one base away.

The rearrangement combines TRBV4-2 with TRBJ1-5, with the identity of the D gene unclear. Sequenced input: blood. The source is a woman under 30 with Graves' hyperthyroidism that later progressed to Graves' ophthalmopathy. The CDR3 reads as follows: CASSQLKIYSNQPQHF. The bases read TGTGCCAGCAGCCAACTAAAAATTTATAGCAATCAGCCCCAGCATTTT.